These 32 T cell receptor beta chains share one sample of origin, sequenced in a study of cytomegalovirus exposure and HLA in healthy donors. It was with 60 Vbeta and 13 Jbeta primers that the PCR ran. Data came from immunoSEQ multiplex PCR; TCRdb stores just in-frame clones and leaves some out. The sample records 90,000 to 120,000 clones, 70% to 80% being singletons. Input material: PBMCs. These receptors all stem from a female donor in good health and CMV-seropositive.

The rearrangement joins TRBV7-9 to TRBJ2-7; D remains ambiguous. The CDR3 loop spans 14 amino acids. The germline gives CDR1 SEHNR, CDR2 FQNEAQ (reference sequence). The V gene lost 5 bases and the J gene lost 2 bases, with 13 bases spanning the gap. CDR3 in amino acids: CASSLTGGTYEQYF. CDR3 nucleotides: TGTGCCAGCAGCCTAACCGGCGGTACCTACGAGCAGTACTTC.

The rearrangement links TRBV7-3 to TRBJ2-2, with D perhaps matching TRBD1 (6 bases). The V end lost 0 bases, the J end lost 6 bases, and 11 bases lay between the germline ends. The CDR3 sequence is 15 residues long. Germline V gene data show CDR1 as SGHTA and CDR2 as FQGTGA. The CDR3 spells CASSLTGRGAGELFF. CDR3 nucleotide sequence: TGTGCCAGCAGCTTAACGGGCAGGGGAGCCGGGGAGCTGTTTTTT.

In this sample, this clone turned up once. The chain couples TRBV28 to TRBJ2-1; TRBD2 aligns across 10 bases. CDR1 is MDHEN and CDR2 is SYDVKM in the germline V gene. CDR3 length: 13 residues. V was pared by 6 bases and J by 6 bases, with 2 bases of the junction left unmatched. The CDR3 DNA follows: TGTGCCAGCAGATGGACTAGCGGCAATGAGCAGTTCTTC. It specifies CASRWTSGNEQFF.

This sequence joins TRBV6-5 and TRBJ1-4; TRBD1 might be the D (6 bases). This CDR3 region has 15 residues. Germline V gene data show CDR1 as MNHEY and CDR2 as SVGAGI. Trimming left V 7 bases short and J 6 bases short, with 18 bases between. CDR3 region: CASTSLTGRDEKLFF. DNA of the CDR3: TGTGCCAGCACCTCACTAACAGGGAGGGATGAAAAACTGTTTTTT.

CDR3 protein: CASSLIEQGGGYTF. CDR3 coding DNA: TGTGCCAGCAGTTTAATAGAACAGGGGGGAGGCTACACCTTC. The genes are TRBV28 and TRBJ1-2; 8 bases line up with TRBD1. The CDR3 covers 14 residues. V trimming: 2 bases; J trimming: 8 bases; junction bases outside the gene matches: 7. Germline V gene data show CDR1 as MDHEN and CDR2 as SYDVKM.

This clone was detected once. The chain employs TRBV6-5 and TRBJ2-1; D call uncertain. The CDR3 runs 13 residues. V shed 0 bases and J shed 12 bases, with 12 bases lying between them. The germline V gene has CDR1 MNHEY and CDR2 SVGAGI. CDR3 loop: CASSYSFQSRQFF. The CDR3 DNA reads TGTGCCAGCAGTTACTCATTTCAAAGTAGGCAGTTCTTC.

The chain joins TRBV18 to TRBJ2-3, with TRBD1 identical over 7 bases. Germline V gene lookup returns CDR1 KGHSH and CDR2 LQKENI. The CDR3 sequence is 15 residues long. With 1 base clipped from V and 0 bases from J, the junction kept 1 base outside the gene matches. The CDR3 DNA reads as TGTGCCAGCTCACCACGGGACAGAAGCACAGATACGCAGTATTTT. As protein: CASSPRDRSTDTQYF. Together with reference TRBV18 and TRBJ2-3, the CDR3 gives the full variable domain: NAGVMQNPRHLVRRRGQEARLRCSPMKGHSHVYWYRQLPEEGLKFMVYLQKENIIDESGMPKERFSAEFPKEGPSILRIQQVVRGDSAAYFCASSPRDRSTDTQYFGPGTRLTVL.

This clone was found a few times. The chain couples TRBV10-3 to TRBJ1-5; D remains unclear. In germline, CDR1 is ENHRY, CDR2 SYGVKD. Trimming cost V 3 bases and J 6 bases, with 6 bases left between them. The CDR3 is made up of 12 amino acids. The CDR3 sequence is CAISDRSQPQHF. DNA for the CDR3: TGTGCCATCAGTGATCGGAGTCAGCCCCAGCATTTT.

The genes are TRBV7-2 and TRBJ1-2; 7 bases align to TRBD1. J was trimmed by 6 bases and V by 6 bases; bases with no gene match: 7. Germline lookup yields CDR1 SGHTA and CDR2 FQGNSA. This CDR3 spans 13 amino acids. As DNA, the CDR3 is TGTGCCAGCAGTCCGGACAGGCGGGATGGCTACACCTTC. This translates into CASSPDRRDGYTF.

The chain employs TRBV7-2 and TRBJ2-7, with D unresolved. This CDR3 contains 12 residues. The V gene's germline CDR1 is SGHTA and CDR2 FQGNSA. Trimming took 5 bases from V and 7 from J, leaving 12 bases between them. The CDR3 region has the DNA TGTGCCAGCAGCCCCCTCTTGAGAGAGCAGTACTTC. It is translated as CASSPLLREQYF.

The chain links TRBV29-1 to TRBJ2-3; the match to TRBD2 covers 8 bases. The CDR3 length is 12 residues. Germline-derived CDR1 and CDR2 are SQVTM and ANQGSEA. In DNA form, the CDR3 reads TGCAGAGCGGGAGAGGGGGCAGATACGCAGTATTTT. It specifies CRAGEGADTQYF.

The CDR3 protein is CASSPSRGQGIYEQFF. The CDR3 bases are TGCGCCAGCAGCCCATCCCGGGGACAGGGTATCTATGAGCAGTTCTTC. The chain carries TRBV4-1 and TRBJ2-1; 9 nucleotides match TRBD1. V gave up 4 bases and J gave up 8 bases; unmatched junction bases: 12. CDR3 length equals 16 residues. Germline assignment: CDR1 MGHRA and CDR2 YSYEKL.

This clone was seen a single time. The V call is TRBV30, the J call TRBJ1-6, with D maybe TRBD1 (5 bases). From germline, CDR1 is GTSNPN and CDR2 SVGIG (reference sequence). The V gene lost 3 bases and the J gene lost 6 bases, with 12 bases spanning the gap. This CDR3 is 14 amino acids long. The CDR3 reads CAWRRQHTNSPLHF. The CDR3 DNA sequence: TGTGCCTGGAGGAGACAGCACACTAATTCACCCCTCCACTTT.

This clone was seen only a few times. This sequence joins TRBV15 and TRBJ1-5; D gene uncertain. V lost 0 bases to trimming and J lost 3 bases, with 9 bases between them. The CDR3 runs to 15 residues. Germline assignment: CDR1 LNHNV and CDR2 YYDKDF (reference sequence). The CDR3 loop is CATSRDLAVNQPQHF. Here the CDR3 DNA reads TGTGCCACCAGCAGAGATTTGGCAGTCAATCAGCCCCAGCATTTT.

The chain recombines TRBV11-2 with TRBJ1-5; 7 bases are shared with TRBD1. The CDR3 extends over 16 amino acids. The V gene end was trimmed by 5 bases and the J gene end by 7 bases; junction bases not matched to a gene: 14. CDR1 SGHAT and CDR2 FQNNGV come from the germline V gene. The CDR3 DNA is TGTGCCAGCAGCCAATGTCTGACAGGGTTTGAGCAGCCCCAGCATTTT. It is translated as CASSQCLTGFEQPQHF.

DNA for the CDR3: TGCGCCAGCAGCGGACGGGCTAGCGGGAGGGCTAGCACAGATACGCAGTATTTT. Amino acids: CASSGRASGRASTDTQYF. The gene calls are TRBV5-1 and TRBJ2-3; TRBD2 aligns across 12 bases. The CDR3 loop spans 18 amino acids. Germline CDR1 and CDR2: SGHRS and YFSETQ. The V segment lost 4 bases and the J segment 0 bases; nucleotides outside the gene matches: 9.

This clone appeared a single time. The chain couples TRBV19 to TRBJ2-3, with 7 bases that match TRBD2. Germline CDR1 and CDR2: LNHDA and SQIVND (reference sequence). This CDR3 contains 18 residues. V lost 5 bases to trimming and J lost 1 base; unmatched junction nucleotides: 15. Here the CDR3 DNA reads TGTGCCAGTAGTGCCCACTCACTCACTAGCGTACGCACAGATACGCAGTATTTT. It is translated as CASSAHSLTSVRTDTQYF.

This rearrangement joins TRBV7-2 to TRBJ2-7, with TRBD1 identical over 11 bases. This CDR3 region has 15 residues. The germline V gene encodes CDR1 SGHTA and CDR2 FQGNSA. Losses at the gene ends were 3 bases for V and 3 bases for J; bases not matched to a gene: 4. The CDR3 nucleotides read TGTGCCAGCAGCTTGGGGACAGGGGGGGGCTACGAGCAGTACTTC. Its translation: CASSLGTGGGYEQYF.

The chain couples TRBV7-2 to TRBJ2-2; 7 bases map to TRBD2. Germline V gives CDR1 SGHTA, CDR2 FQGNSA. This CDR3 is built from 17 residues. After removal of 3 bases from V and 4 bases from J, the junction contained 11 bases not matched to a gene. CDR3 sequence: CASSFTQVREGTGELFF. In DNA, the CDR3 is TGTGCCAGCAGCTTTACGCAAGTGAGGGAGGGCACCGGGGAGCTGTTTTTT.

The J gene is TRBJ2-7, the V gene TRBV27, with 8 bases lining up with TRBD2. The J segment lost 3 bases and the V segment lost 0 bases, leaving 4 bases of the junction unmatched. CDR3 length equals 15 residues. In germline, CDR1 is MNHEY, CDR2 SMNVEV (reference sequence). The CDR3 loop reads CASSLSSGGLYEQYF. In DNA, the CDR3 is TGTGCCAGCAGTTTATCCAGCGGGGGACTCTACGAGCAGTACTTC.

CDR3 region: CASSLPRRDTYGYTF. As DNA, the CDR3 is TGTGCCAGCAGCTTACCCCGCCGGGACACCTATGGCTACACCTTC. The gene calls are TRBV7-9 and TRBJ1-2, with D maybe TRBD1 (6 bases). Trimming pared 2 bases from V and 4 bases from J, leaving 14 bases between. The CDR3 runs to 15 residues. CDR1 is SEHNR and CDR2 is FQNEAQ in the germline V gene (reference sequence).

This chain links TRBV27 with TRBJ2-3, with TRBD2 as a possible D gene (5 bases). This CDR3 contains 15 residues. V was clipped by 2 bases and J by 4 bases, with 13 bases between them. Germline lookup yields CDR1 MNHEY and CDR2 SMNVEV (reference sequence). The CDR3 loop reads CASSLRRTGADTQYF. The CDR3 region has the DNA TGTGCCAGCAGTTTACGGCGGACTGGGGCAGATACGCAGTATTTT.

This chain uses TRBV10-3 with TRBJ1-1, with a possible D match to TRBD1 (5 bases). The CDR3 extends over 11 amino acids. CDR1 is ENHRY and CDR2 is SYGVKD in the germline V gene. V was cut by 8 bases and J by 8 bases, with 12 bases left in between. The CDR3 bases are TGTGCCATCTCCGGGGGAGACGAAGCTTTCTTT. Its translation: CAISGGDEAFF.

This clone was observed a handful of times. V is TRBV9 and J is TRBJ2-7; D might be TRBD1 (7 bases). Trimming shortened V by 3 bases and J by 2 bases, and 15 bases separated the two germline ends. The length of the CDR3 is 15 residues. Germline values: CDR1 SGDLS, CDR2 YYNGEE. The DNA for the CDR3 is TGTGCCAGCAGCGGACTAGGGGGCGCGGCCTACGAGCAGTACTTC. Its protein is CASSGLGGAAYEQYF.

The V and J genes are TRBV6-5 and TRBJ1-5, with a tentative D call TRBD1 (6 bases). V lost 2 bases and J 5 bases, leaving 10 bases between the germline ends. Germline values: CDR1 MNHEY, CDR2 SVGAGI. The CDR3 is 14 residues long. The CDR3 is CASSYGGGHQPQHF. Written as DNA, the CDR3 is TGTGCCAGCAGTTACGGGGGGGGCCATCAGCCCCAGCATTTT.

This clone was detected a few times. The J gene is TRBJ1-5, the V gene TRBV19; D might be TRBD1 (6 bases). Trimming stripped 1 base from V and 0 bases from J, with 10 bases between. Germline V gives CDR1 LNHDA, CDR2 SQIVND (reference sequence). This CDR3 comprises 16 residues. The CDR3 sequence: CASSIAQGHSNQPQHF. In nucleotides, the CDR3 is TGTGCCAGTAGTATAGCTCAGGGGCATAGCAATCAGCCCCAGCATTTT.

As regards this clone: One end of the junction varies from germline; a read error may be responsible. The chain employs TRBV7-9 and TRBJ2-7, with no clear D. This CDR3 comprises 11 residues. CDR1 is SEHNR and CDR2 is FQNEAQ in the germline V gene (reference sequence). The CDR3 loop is CSSSSYNEQYF. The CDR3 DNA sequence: TGTTCCAGCAGCTCTTACAACGAGCAGTACTTC.

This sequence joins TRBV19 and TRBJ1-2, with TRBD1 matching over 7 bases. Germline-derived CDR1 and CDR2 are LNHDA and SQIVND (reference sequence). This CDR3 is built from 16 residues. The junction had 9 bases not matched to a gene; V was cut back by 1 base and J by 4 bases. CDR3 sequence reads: CASSIGTGPQGYGYTF. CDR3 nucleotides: TGTGCCAGTAGTATAGGGACAGGACCTCAGGGCTATGGCTACACCTTC.

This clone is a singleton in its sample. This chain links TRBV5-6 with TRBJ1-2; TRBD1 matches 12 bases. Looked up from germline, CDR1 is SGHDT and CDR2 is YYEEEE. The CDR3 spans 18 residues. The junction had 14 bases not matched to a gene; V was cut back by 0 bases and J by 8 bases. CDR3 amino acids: CASSLEVARGQGAQGYTF. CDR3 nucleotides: TGTGCCAGCAGCTTGGAGGTGGCGAGGGGACAGGGGGCTCAGGGCTACACCTTC.

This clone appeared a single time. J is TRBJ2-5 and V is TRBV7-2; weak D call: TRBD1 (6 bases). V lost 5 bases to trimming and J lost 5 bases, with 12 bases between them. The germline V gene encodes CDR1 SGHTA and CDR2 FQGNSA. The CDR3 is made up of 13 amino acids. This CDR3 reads CASSLWGLETQYF. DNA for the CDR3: TGTGCCAGCAGCCTTTGGGGGCTGGAGACCCAGTACTTC.

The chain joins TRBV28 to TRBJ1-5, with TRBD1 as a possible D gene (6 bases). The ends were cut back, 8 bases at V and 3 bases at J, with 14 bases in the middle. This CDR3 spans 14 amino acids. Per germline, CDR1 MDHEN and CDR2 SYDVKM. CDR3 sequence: CASGFQGNNQPQHF. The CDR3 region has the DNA TGTGCCAGCGGATTTCAGGGGAACAATCAGCCCCAGCATTTT. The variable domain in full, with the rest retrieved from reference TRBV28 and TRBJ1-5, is DVKVTQSSRYLVKRTGEKVFLECVQDMDHENMFWYRQDPGLGLRLIYFSYDVKMKEKGDIPEGYSVSREKKERFSLILESASTNQTSMYLCASGFQGNNQPQHFGDGTRLSIL.

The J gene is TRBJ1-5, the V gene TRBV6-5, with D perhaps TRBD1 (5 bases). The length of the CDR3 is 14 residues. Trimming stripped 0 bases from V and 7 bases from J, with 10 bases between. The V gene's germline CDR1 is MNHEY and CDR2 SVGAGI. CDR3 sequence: CASSYSSGSQPQHF. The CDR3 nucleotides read TGTGCCAGCAGTTACTCGTCAGGGTCCCAGCCCCAGCATTTT.